Listed below are T cell receptor beta chains from one sample, sequenced in a study of blood T cell repertoires in COVID-19. Generated by immunoSEQ multiplex PCR, the TCRdb table keeps only in-frame clones and is missing some. The sample lists about 200,000 clones, about four fifths seen once, with 12% in the top ten. What was sequenced was PBMCs or T cells enriched from blood (not recorded which). Receptors originate from a man aged 40-50 years who had recovered from COVID-19. Each CDR3 is given with its conserved first and last residue. The D gene is left open where the match is weak. A row's size may be missing; if present it is once, few, many or a size class.

D,J,V,size,DNA,CDR3
.,TRBJ1-1,TRBV2,few,TGTGCCAGCATTCTCAGTCGGGACACTGAAGCTTTCTTT,CASILSRDTEAFF
.,TRBJ1-5,TRBV27,.,TGTGCCAGCAGTCACGGTGGCAATCAGCCCCAGCATTTT,CASSHGGNQPQHF
.,TRBJ2-3,TRBV11-2,.,TGTGCCAGCAGCTTAATGACGGGTGGAGATACGCAGTATTTT,CASSLMTGGDTQYF
TRBD1,TRBJ2-5,TRBV9,.,TGTGCCAGCAGCAAAGGACAGGCGTACCAAGAGACCCAGTACTTC,CASSKGQAYQETQYF
TRBD2,TRBJ2-5,TRBV28,.,TGTGCCAGCAGCCCCAATCTAGCGGCACAAGAGACCCAGTACTTC,CASSPNLAAQETQYF
.,TRBJ2-3,TRBV28,.,TGTGCCAGCAGTTTGCGGGCCAGCCGGGCAGATACGCAGTATTTT,CASSLRASRADTQYF
TRBD2,TRBJ2-1,TRBV6-4,.,TGTGCCAGCAGCCAGCGGGAGGCCGATCATGAGCAGTTCTTC,CASSQREADHEQFF
TRBD1,TRBJ1-2,TRBV2,.,TGTGCCAGCAGTGTTCCCGGGACAGATGGCTACACCTTC,CASSVPGTDGYTF
.,TRBJ1-4,TRBV5-4,.,TGTGCCAGCAGCTTTCCAGGGGATGCAACTAATGAAAAACTGTTTTTT,CASSFPGDATNEKLFF
.,TRBJ2-7,TRBV6-6,.,TGTGCCAGCAGTCCCCGACAGCGAGGCACCTACGAGCAGTACTTC,CASSPRQRGTYEQYF
TRBD1,TRBJ1-5,TRBV28,few,TGTGCCAGCTGGACAGGGTATCTTGGCAATCAGCCCCAGCATTTT,CASWTGYLGNQPQHF
.,TRBJ2-5,TRBV29-1,.,TGCCGAGTGGGTGGACGGGGAGAGACCCAGTACTTC,CRVGGRGETQYF
TRBD1,TRBJ2-7,TRBV7-9,.,TGTGCCAGCAGCTTCACTCCGACAGGGGGTGGTGAGCAGTACTTC,CASSFTPTGGGEQYF
.,TRBJ1-4,TRBV2,few,TGTGCCAGCAAGCGGCAGATCAATGAAAAACTGTTTTTT,CASKRQINEKLFF
.,TRBJ2-1,TRBV9,many,TGTGCCAGCAGCGCTTTTAGCGGTAGCTCCTACAATGAGCAGTTCTTC,CASSAFSGSSYNEQFF
.,TRBJ2-2,TRBV19,.,TGTGCCAGTAGTTTAGGGGCCTTTAACACCGGGGAGCTGTTTTTT,CASSLGAFNTGELFF
TRBD2,TRBJ2-1,TRBV25-1,many,TGTGCCAGCGGGACTAGCGGCAGATACAATGAGCAGTTCTTC,CASGTSGRYNEQFF
TRBD2,TRBJ2-1,TRBV7-9,.,TGTGCCAGCAGCTTTGAAGGGACTAGCGGGATCTTCGGGGAGCAGTTCTTC,CASSFEGTSGIFGEQFF
TRBD2,TRBJ2-1,TRBV3-1/TRBV3-2,.,TGTGCCAGCAGCCAAGATTCGGGGACTAGACACAATGAGCAGTTCTTC,CASSQDSGTRHNEQFF
TRBD2,TRBJ2-1,TRBV7-2,.,TGTGCCAGCAGCTTACTGGGGACTAGGAATGAGCAGTTCTTC,CASSLLGTRNEQFF
.,TRBJ2-7,TRBV20-1,.,TGCAGTGCTAGTTATCCGGGCTACGAGCAGTACTTC,CSASYPGYEQYF
TRBD1,TRBJ1-2,TRBV25-1,once,TGTGCCAGCAGTGCTGGACAGGGGGACACCTTC,CASSAGQGDTF
.,TRBJ1-5,TRBV7-3,.,TGTGCCAGCAGCTTCTGGGGGCGCAATCAGCCCCAGCATTTT,CASSFWGRNQPQHF
.,TRBJ1-2,TRBV9,.,TGTGCCAGCAGCGTGGGGGGGCAGCCTAACTATGGCTACACCTTC,CASSVGGQPNYGYTF
TRBD2,TRBJ2-3,TRBV29-1,.,TGCAGCGTTGGTAGCGGGAGTGGAGATACGCAGTATTTT,CSVGSGSGDTQYF
.,TRBJ1-1,TRBV18,.,TGTGCCAGCACCCTACAGGCGAACACTGAAGCTTTCTTT,CASTLQANTEAFF
TRBD1,TRBJ2-3,TRBV28,.,TGTGCCAGTAGACAGGGGGCCTATCACACTGATACGCAGTATTTT,CASRQGAYHTDTQYF
.,TRBJ1-5,TRBV15,.,TGTGCCACCAGCAGAGATACCGGGCCCCAGCATTTT,CATSRDTGPQHF
.,TRBJ1-1,TRBV24-1,.,TGTGCCACCAGTGACAACTTGAACACTGAAGCTTTCTTT,CATSDNLNTEAFF
.,TRBJ2-2,TRBV3-1/TRBV3-2,few,TGTGCCAGCAGCCAGGCTAGCCTGGACACCGGGGAGCTGTTTTTT,CASSQASLDTGELFF
.,TRBJ1-5,TRBV3-1/TRBV3-2,.,TGTGCCAGCAGCCAAGGGGGAGACTACAATCAGCCCCAGCATTTT,CASSQGGDYNQPQHF